The 2 T cell receptor beta chains below all came from one sample that was sequenced in a study of blood T cells in healthy people across ages. Combining a sample-barcoded 5' primer with a J-beta primer mix, a second PCR ran for roughly 6 to 12 cycles. TCRdb called the 5' RACE reads again in MiXCR, with one record for every CDR3 protein. The sample has about 1 million distinct CDR3 sequences, under 45% seen once; the top ten hold approximately 17%. The source material was blood. Source of these receptors: a woman aged 60-75 years in good health.

This clonotype has just one count. The chain is built from TRBV19 and TRBJ2-2; 9 nucleotides align to TRBD2. Unmatched junction bases numbered 8, after V lost 5 bases and J lost 4 bases. CDR1 and CDR2 (germline): LNHDA, SQIVND (reference sequence). This CDR3 has 16 residues. Here the CDR3 reads CASSFGGRATTGELFF. Written as DNA, the CDR3 is TGTGCCAGTAGTTTCGGCGGGAGGGCCACCACCGGGGAGCTGTTTTTT.

This clonotype has a handful of counts. The rearrangement links TRBV7-2 to TRBJ2-7; 11 nucleotides match TRBD2. With V trimmed by 5 bases and J by 6 bases, 9 bases remained unmatched. The germline gives CDR1 SGHTA, CDR2 FQGNSA. The CDR3 has 15 residues. DNA for the CDR3: TGTGCCAGCAGCCTAGTCGGGACTAGCGGTTCCGAGCAGTACTTC. It encodes CASSLVGTSGSEQYF.